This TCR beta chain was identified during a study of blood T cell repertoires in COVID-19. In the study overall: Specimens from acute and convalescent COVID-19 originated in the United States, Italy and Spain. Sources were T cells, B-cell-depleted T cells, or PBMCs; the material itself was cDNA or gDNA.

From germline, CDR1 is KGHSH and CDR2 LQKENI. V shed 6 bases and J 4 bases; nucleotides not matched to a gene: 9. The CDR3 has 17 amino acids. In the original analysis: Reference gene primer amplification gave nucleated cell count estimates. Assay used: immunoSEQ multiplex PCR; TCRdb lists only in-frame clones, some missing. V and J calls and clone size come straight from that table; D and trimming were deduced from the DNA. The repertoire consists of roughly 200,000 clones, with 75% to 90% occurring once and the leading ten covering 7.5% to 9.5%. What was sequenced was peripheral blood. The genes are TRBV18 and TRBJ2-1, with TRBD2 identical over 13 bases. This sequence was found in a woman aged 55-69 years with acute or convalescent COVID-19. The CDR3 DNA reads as TGTGCCAGCTCCCCAGGACTAGCGGGAGCCAAATACAATGAGCAGTTCTTC. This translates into CASSPGLAGAKYNEQFF. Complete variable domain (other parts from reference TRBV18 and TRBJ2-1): NAGVMQNPRHLVRRRGQEARLRCSPMKGHSHVYWYRQLPEEGLKFMVYLQKENIIDESGMPKERFSAEFPKEGPSILRIQQVVRGDSAAYFCASSPGLAGAKYNEQFFGPGTRLTVL.